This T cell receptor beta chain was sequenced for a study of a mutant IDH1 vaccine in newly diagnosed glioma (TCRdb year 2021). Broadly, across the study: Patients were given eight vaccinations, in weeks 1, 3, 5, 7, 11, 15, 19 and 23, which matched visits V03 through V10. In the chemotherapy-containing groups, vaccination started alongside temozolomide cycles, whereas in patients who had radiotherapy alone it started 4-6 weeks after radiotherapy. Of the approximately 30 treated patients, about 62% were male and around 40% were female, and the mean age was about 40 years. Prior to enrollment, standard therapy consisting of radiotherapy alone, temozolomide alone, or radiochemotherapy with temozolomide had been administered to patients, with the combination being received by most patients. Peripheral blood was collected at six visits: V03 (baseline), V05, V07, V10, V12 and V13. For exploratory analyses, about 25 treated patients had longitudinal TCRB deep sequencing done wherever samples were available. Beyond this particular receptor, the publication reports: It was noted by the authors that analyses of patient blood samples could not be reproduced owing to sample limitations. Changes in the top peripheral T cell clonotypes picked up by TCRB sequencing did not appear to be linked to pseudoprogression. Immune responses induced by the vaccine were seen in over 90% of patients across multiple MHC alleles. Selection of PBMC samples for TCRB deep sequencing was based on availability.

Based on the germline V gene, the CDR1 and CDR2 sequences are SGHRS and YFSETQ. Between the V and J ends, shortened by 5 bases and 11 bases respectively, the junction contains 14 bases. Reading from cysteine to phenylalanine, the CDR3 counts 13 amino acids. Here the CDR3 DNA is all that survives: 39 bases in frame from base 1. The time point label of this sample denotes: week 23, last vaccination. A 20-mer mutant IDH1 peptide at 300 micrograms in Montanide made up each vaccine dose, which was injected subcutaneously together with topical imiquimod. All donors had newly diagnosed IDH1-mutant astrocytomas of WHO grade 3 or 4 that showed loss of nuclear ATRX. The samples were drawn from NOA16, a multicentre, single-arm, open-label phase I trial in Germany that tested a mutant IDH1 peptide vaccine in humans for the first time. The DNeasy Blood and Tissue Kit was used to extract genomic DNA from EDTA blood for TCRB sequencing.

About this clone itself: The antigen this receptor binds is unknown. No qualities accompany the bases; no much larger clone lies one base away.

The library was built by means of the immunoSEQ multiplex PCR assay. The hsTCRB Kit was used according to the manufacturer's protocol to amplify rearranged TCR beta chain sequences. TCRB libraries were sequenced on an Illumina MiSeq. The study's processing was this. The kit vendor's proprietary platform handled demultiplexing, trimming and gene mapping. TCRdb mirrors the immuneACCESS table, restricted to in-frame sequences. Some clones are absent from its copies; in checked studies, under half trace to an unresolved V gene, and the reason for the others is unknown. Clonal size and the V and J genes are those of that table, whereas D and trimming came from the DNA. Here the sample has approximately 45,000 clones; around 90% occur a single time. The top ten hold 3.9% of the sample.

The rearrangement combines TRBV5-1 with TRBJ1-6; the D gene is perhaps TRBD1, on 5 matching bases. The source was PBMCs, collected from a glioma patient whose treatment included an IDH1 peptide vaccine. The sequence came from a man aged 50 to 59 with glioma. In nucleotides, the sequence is TGCGCCAGCAGACCGGACATCTCGGCACCCCTCCACTTT. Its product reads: CASRPDISAPLHF.